The 24 T cell receptor beta chains given below trace back to one sample, sequenced in a study of OX40 agonist ivuxolimab in advanced cancers. Data came from immunoSEQ multiplex PCR; TCRdb stores just in-frame clones and leaves some out. This table has more than 80,000 clones, around 90% appearing once. The material was CD4+ or CD8+ T cells sorted from blood, obtained in a trial of the OX40 agonist ivuxolimab. These receptors were taken from an adult with an advanced solid tumor such as melanoma, head and neck, liver or kidney cancer.

The chain couples TRBV30 to TRBJ1-2, with D unresolved. V gave up 4 bases and J gave up 1 base, with 4 bases separating them. Per the germline V gene, CDR1 is GTSNPN and CDR2 is SVGIG (reference sequence). The length of the CDR3 is 11 residues. The CDR3 protein is CAWTFNYGYTF. In nucleotides, the CDR3 is TGTGCCTGGACATTTAACTATGGCTACACCTTC.

J is TRBJ1-3 and V is TRBV11-3; D remains unclear. This CDR3 spans 14 amino acids. Germline V CDR1 and CDR2: SGHNT, YENEEA. V lost 1 base to trimming and J lost 0 bases, with 4 bases between them. CDR3 DNA: TGTGCCAGCAGCTTAGCGGCCTCTGGAAACACCATATATTTT. Residues: CASSLAASGNTIYF.

This chain connects TRBV19 to TRBJ2-1; the match to TRBD2 covers 8 bases. Per the germline V gene, CDR1 is LNHDA and CDR2 is SQIVND (reference sequence). V shed 2 bases, J shed 4 bases, and the junction held 7 bases outside the gene matches. The CDR3 loop spans 16 amino acids. CDR3 in amino acids: CASSISGTRPYNEQFF. The CDR3 coding sequence is TGTGCCAGTAGTATATCCGGGACTAGGCCTTACAATGAGCAGTTCTTC.

V gene TRBV9 combines with J gene TRBJ2-5; tentatively, D is TRBD1 (6 bases). With 0 bases removed from V and 5 bases from J, the gap between germline ends came to 14 bases. This CDR3 has 15 residues. The germline V gene has CDR1 SGDLS and CDR2 YYNGEE. The chain's CDR3 is CASSVEGTPLETQYF. CDR3 nucleotides: TGTGCCAGCAGCGTAGAAGGGACACCTCTCGAGACCCAGTACTTC. The full variable domain, completed using reference TRBV9 and TRBJ2-5, is DSGVTQTPKHLITATGQRVTLRCSPRSGDLSVYWYQQSLDQGLQFLIQYYNGEERAKGNILERFSAQQFPDLHSELNLSSLELGDSALYFCASSVEGTPLETQYFGPGTRLLVL.

This clone has a single count. The J gene is TRBJ2-3, the V gene TRBV19, with 7 bases matching TRBD2. Germline V gene data show CDR1 as LNHDA and CDR2 as SQIVND (reference sequence). This CDR3 comprises 15 residues. Germline trimming cut 2 bases from V and 4 bases from J; bases unmatched to any gene: 6. Written as DNA, the CDR3 is TGTGCCAGTAGTATATCGGGAGGCGTAGCAGATACGCAGTATTTT. It translates to CASSISGGVADTQYF.

The chain combines TRBV9 with TRBJ2-3; no reliable D call. CDR1 is SGDLS, CDR2 YYNGEE, per germline. The CDR3 runs 15 residues. Trimming left V 0 bases short and J 2 bases short, with 10 bases between. The CDR3 region has the DNA TGTGCCAGCAGCGTAGAAGGGATACCCACAGATACGCAGTATTTT. Protein sequence: CASSVEGIPTDTQYF.

This chain uses TRBV4-2 with TRBJ1-5; D remains ambiguous. The V end lost 0 bases, the J end lost 7 bases, and 10 bases lay between the germline ends. The germline V gene encodes CDR1 LGHNA and CDR2 YNFKEQ. This CDR3 spans 14 amino acids. The CDR3 nucleotides read TGTGCCAGCAGCCAAGATTGGGGTGGGCAGCCCCAGCATTTT. Its protein product is CASSQDWGGQPQHF.

This chain links TRBV18 with TRBJ2-1; 11 bases agree with TRBD2. This CDR3 has 16 amino acids. The V segment lost 6 bases and the J segment 10 bases; nucleotides outside the gene matches: 14. The germline V gene encodes CDR1 KGHSH and CDR2 LQKENI. The CDR3 loop reads CASSPALAGEELEQFF. The CDR3 DNA is TGTGCCAGCTCGCCAGCACTAGCGGGAGAAGAGTTAGAGCAGTTCTTC. Supplemented by reference TRBV18 and TRBJ2-1, the full variable domain reads NAGVMQNPRHLVRRRGQEARLRCSPMKGHSHVYWYRQLPEEGLKFMVYLQKENIIDESGMPKERFSAEFPKEGPSILRIQQVVRGDSAAYFCASSPALAGEELEQFFGPGTRLTVL.

In DNA form, the CDR3 reads TGTGCCAGCAGTTTCTCTCAGTTCTATGGCTACACCTTC. This encodes CASSFSQFYGYTF. The rearrangement uses TRBV28 and TRBJ1-2; D is unclear. Per the germline V gene, CDR1 is MDHEN and CDR2 is SYDVKM. V lost 3 bases and J 4 bases, leaving 9 bases between the germline ends. This CDR3 has 13 residues.

The chain couples TRBV6-5 to TRBJ2-1, with D unclear. The CDR3 runs to 12 residues. CDR1 MNHEY and CDR2 SVGAGI come from the germline V gene. Trimming shortened V by 0 bases and J by 8 bases, and 5 bases separated the two germline ends. CDR3 nucleotides: TGTGCCAGCAGTTACTCGACTGATGAGCAGTTCTTC. This encodes CASSYSTDEQFF.

This chain links TRBV7-9 with TRBJ1-2; the D gene is possibly TRBD1 (6 bases). V was pared by 4 bases and J by 4 bases, with 22 bases between. The germline V gene has CDR1 SEHNR and CDR2 FQNEAQ (reference sequence). CDR3 length: 17 residues. The CDR3 nucleotides are TGTGCCAGCAGCTCATACTGGGAACTGGGACACCGCTATGGCTACACCTTC. This codes for CASSSYWELGHRYGYTF.

V gene TRBV10-3 combines with J gene TRBJ2-7; no clear D gene. The V end was cut by 10 bases, the J end by 4 bases, with 14 bases between. Per germline, CDR1 ENHRY and CDR2 SYGVKD. The CDR3 covers 12 residues. In DNA, the CDR3 is TGTGCCAGCTCCCTAAACGGTTACGAGCAGTACGTC. Translation: CASSLNGYEQYV.

The chain has TRBV19 and TRBJ1-5; 8 bases map to TRBD1. The CDR3 has 16 amino acids. J lost 0 bases, V lost 3 bases, and 4 bases had no gene match. CDR1 is LNHDA, CDR2 SQIVND, per germline (reference sequence). The CDR3 is CASSMGDRYSNQPQHF. The CDR3 DNA follows: TGTGCCAGTAGTATGGGGGACAGGTATAGCAATCAGCCCCAGCATTTT.

The rearrangement joins TRBV4-1 to TRBJ1-5, with D perhaps matching TRBD1 (5 bases). Trimming shortened V by 1 base and J by 4 bases, and 8 bases separated the two germline ends. The CDR3 covers 14 residues. Looked up from germline, CDR1 is MGHRA and CDR2 is YSYEKL. The CDR3 loop reads CASSQGQPNQPQHF. CDR3 sequence (DNA): TGCGCCAGCAGCCAAGGACAGCCGAATCAGCCCCAGCATTTT.

The rearrangement uses TRBV5-6 and TRBJ1-5, with TRBD1 matching over 11 bases. CDR3 length: 14 amino acids. Looked up from germline, CDR1 is SGHDT and CDR2 is YYEEEE. Trimming at V came to 3 bases and at J to 7 bases, leaving 3 bases not matched to a gene. This CDR3 reads CASSWGQGGQPQHF. The CDR3 DNA reads as TGTGCCAGCAGCTGGGGACAGGGGGGACAGCCCCAGCATTTT.

CDR3 protein: CASSFVVGGMETQYF. The CDR3 DNA follows: TGTGCCAGCAGTTTTGTGGTAGGAGGAATGGAGACCCAGTACTTC. The gene calls are TRBV28 and TRBJ2-5, with D possibly matching TRBD2 (5 bases). This CDR3 region has 15 residues. With 3 bases removed from V and 5 bases from J, the gap between germline ends came to 16 bases. From germline, CDR1 is MDHEN and CDR2 SYDVKM.

DNA of the CDR3: TGCGCCAGCAGCCAAGATGCACTAGCGGCGGGAGATGAGCAGTTCTTC. As protein: CASSQDALAAGDEQFF. This chain joins TRBV4-1 and TRBJ2-1, with 8 positions matching TRBD2. Germline assignment: CDR1 MGHRA and CDR2 YSYEKL. The CDR3 is made up of 16 amino acids. V dropped 0 bases and J dropped 8; count of bases not matched to a gene: 9.

The chain combines TRBV4-1 with TRBJ2-1; D possibly uses TRBD1 or TRBD2 (5 bases each). V was pared by 4 bases and J by 0 bases, with 10 bases between. The germline V gene has CDR1 MGHRA and CDR2 YSYEKL. This CDR3 spans 15 amino acids. The CDR3 protein is CASSLRDRSYNEQFF. The CDR3 DNA reads TGCGCCAGCAGCCTTCGGGACCGCTCCTACAATGAGCAGTTCTTC.

The chain combines TRBV10-1 with TRBJ2-5; no clear D. Trimming took 9 bases from V and 3 from J, leaving 5 bases between them. CDR1 and CDR2 from the germline V gene are WNHNN and SYGVQD (reference sequence). This CDR3 is built from 10 residues. DNA of the CDR3: TGCGCCAGTCCTGAAGAGACCCAGTACTTC. Translating gives CASPEETQYF.

The chain is built from TRBV5-6 and TRBJ1-4; no clear D. Trimming pared 1 base from V and 4 bases from J, leaving 5 bases between. Germline-derived CDR1 and CDR2 are SGHDT and YYEEEE. The CDR3 consists of 13 residues. This chain's CDR3 is CASSLSLNEKLFF. In DNA form, the CDR3 reads TGTGCCAGCAGCTTGTCCCTTAATGAAAAACTGTTTTTT.

The rearrangement links TRBV28 to TRBJ1-5; 7 nucleotides line up with TRBD1. The V segment lost 5 bases and the J segment 0 bases; nucleotides outside the gene matches: 7. This CDR3 has 16 residues. Germline V gives CDR1 MDHEN, CDR2 SYDVKM. CDR3 in amino acids: CASSKTGAYSNQPQHF. The CDR3, as DNA: TGTGCCAGCAGTAAAACAGGGGCCTATAGCAATCAGCCCCAGCATTTT.

The genes are TRBV9 and TRBJ2-1; TRBD2 agrees at 10 bases. V was clipped by 1 base and J by 8 bases; unmatched bases: 9. Germline V gene sequence: CDR1 SGDLS, CDR2 YYNGEE. The CDR3 has 16 residues. In nucleotides, the CDR3 is TGTGCCAGCAGCGTAACAATAGCGGGGGGCCACCATGAGCAGTTCTTC. It encodes CASSVTIAGGHHEQFF.

The CDR3 is CASSVVLAEGKQFF. The DNA of the CDR3 is TGTGCCAGCAGCGTAGTGCTAGCCGAAGGGAAACAGTTCTTC. The gene calls are TRBV9 and TRBJ2-1; D is possibly TRBD2 (5 bases). Looked up from germline, CDR1 is SGDLS and CDR2 is YYNGEE. The CDR3 spans 14 residues. Between the trimmed V and J ends, which lost 0 bases and 13 bases, there was a span of 17 bases.

This clone was picked up a small number of times. This chain links TRBV19 with TRBJ1-1; 7 nucleotides line up with TRBD1. From germline, CDR1 is LNHDA and CDR2 SQIVND (reference sequence). This CDR3 is built from 12 residues. J lost 10 bases, V lost 6 bases, and 8 bases had no gene match. CDR3 sequence: CASSSLQGIAFF. As DNA, the CDR3 is TGTGCCAGTAGCTCTTTACAGGGGATAGCTTTCTTT.